The T cell receptor (beta chain) described here comes from a study of T cells after yellow fever vaccination. The CDR3 consists of 16 residues. V lost 0 bases and J 4 bases, leaving 14 bases between the germline ends. CDR1 SGHTA and CDR2 FQGTGA come from the germline V gene. TCR cDNA was made by 5'RACE template switching, adding a universal primer site and UMIs. TCRdb itself ran the 5' RACE reads through MiXCR, one entry per CDR3 protein. Of about 630,000 distinct CDR3 sequences detected, approximately 13% appear once; the ten largest clones hold more than 13%. The receptor was isolated from a man younger than 40 who received the YFV17D yellow fever vaccine. The sample in question was PBMCs, obtained on the day of the yellow fever booster vaccination. The V gene is TRBV7-3, the J gene TRBJ2-3; no definite D call. The CDR3 sequence: CASSLTPNSAPDTQYF. The DNA of the CDR3 is TGTGCCAGCAGCTTAACACCCAACAGCGCACCAGATACGCAGTATTTT.